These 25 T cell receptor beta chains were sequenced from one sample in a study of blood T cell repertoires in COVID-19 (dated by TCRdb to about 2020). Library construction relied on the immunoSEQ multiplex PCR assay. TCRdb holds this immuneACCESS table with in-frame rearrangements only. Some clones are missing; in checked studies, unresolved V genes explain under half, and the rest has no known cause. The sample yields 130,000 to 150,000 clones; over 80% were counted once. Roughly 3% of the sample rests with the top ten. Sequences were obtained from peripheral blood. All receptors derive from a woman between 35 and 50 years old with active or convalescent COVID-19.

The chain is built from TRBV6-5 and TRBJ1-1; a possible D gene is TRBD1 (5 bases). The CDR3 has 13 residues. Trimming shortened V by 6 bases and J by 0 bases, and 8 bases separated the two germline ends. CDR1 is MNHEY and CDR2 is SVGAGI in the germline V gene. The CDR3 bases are TGTGCCAGCAGACAGGTGATGAACACTGAAGCTTTCTTT. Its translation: CASRQVMNTEAFF.

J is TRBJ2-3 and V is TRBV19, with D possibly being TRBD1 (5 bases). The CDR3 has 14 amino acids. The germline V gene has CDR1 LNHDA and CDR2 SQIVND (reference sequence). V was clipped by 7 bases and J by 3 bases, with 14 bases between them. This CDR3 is CASNDRVGTDTQYF. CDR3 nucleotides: TGTGCCAGTAACGACAGAGTCGGGACAGATACGCAGTATTTT.

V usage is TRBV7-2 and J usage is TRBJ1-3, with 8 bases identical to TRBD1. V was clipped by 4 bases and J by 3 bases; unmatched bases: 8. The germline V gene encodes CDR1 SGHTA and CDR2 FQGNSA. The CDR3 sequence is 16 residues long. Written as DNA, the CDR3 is TGTGCCAGCAGCTCCGGAAGGACAGGGTTTGGAAACACCATATATTTT. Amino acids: CASSSGRTGFGNTIYF.

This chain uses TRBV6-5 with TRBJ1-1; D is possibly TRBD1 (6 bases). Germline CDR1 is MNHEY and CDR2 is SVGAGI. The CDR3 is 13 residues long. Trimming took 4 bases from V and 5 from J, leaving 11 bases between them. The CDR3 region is CASSSTGWTEAFF. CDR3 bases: TGTGCCAGCAGTTCAACAGGGTGGACTGAAGCTTTCTTT.

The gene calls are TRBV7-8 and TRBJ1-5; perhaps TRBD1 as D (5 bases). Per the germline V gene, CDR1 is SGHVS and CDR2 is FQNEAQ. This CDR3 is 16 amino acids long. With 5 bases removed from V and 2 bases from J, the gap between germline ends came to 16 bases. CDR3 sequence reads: CASSRDRNDGNQPQHF. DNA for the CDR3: TGTGCCAGCAGCCGAGACAGAAATGATGGCAATCAGCCCCAGCATTTT.

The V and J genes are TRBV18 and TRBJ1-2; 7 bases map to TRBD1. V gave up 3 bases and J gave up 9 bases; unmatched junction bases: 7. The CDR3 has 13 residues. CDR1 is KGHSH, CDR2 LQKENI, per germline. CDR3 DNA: TGTGCCAGCTCACCGACTACAGGGGAAAGCTACACCTTC. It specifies CASSPTTGESYTF. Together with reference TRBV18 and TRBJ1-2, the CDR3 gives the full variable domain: NAGVMQNPRHLVRRRGQEARLRCSPMKGHSHVYWYRQLPEEGLKFMVYLQKENIIDESGMPKERFSAEFPKEGPSILRIQQVVRGDSAAYFCASSPTTGESYTFGSGTRLTVV.

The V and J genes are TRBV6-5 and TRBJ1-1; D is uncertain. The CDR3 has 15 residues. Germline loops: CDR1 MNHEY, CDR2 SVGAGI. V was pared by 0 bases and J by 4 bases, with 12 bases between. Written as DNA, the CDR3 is TGTGCCAGCAGTTACTCTTCCCAGAGGAGCACTGAAGCTTTCTTT. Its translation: CASSYSSQRSTEAFF.

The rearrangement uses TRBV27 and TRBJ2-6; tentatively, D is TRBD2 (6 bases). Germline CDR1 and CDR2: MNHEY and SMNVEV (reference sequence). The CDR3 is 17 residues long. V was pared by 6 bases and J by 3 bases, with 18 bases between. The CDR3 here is CASSGPWWGVGANVLTF. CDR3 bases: TGTGCCAGCAGCGGACCTTGGTGGGGGGTTGGGGCCAACGTCCTGACTTTC.

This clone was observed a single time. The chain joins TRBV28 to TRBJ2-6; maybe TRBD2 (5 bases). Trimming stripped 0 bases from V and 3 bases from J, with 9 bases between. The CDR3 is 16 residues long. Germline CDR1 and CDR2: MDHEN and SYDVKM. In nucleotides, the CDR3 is TGTGCCAGCAGTTTATGGACTGGAGGTGGGGCCAACGTCCTGACTTTC. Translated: CASSLWTGGGANVLTF.

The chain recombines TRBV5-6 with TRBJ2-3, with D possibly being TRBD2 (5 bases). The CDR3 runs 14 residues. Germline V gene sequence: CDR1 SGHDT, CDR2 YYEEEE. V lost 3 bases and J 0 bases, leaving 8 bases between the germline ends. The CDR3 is CASSSAGSTDTQYF. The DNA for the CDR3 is TGTGCCAGCAGCTCGGCGGGTAGCACAGATACGCAGTATTTT.

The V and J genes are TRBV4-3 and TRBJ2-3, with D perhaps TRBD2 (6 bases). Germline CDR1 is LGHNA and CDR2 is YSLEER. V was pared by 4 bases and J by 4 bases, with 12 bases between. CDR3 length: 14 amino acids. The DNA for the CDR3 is TGCGCCAGCAGCCTTAGCGGAAAGGCAGATACGCAGTATTTT. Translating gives CASSLSGKADTQYF.

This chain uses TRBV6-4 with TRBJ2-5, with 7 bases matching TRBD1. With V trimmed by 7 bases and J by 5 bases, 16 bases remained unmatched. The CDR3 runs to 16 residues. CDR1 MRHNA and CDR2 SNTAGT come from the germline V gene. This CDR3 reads CASTRGWGPQSETQYF. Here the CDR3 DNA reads TGTGCCAGCACCAGGGGGTGGGGCCCTCAATCGGAGACCCAGTACTTC.

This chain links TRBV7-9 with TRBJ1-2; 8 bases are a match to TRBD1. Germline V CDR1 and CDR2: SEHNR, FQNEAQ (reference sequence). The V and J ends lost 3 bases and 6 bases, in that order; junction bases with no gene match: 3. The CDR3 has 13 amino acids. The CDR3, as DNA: TGTGCCAGCAGCTTGGACAGGGAGGATGGCTACACCTTC. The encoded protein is CASSLDREDGYTF. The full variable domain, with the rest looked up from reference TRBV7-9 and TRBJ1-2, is DTGVSQNPRHKITKRGQNVTFRCDPISEHNRLYWYRQTLGQGPEFLTYFQNEAQLEKSRLLSDRFSAERPKGSFSTLEIQRTEQGDSAMYLCASSLDREDGYTFGSGTRLTVV.

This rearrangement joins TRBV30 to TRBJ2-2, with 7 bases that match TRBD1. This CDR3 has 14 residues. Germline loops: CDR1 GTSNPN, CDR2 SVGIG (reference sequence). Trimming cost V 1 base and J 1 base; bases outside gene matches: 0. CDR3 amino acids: CAWSGTGNTGELFF. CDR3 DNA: TGTGCCTGGAGTGGGACAGGGAACACCGGGGAGCTGTTTTTT.

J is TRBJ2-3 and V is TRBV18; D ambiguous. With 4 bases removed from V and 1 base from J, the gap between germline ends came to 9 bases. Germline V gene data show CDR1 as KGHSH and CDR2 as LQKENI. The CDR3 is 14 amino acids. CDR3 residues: CASSRTGGTDTQYF. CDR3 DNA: TGTGCCAGCTCACGAACGGGTGGCACAGATACGCAGTATTTT.

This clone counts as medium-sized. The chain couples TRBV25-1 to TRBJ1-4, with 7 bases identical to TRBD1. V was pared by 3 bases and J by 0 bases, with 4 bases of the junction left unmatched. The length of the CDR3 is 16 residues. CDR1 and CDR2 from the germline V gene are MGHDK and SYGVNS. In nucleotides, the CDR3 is TGTGCCAGCAGTGACGGGCAGGGGGCAACTAATGAAAAACTGTTTTTT. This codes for CASSDGQGATNEKLFF.

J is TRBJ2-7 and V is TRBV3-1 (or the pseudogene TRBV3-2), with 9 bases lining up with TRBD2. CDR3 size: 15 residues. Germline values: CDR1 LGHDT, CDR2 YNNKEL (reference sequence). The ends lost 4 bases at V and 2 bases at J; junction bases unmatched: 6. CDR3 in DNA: TGTGCCAGCAGCCGGACTAGCGCTGGACCCTACGAGCAGTACTTC. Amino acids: CASSRTSAGPYEQYF.

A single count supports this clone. CDR3 bases: TGCGCCAGCTTTCGCGACAGCTCCTACAATGAGCAGTTCTTC. Amino acid sequence: CASFRDSSYNEQFF. This sequence joins TRBV5-1 and TRBJ2-1; possible D gene TRBD1, 5 bases. The CDR3 has 14 amino acids. V lost 7 bases, J lost 0 bases, and 11 bases lay in between. The germline CDR1 and CDR2 sequences are SGHRS and YFSETQ.

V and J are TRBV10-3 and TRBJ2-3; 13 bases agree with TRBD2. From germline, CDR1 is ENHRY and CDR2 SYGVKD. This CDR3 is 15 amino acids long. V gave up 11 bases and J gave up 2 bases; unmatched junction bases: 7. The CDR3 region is CALRTSGGLTDTQYF. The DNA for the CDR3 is TGTGCCCTCCGGACTAGCGGGGGCCTCACAGATACGCAGTATTTT.

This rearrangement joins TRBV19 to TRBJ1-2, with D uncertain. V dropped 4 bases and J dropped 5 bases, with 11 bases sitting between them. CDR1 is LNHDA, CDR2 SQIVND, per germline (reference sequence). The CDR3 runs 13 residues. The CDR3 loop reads CASSSNSGYGYTF. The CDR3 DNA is TGTGCCAGTAGTAGCAATTCGGGGTATGGCTACACCTTC.

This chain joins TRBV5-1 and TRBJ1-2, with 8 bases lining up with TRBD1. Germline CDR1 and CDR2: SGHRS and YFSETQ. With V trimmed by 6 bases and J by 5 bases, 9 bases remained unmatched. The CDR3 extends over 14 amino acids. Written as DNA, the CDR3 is TGCGCCAGCAATTTGGACAGGGCGAGATATGGCTACACCTTC. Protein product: CASNLDRARYGYTF. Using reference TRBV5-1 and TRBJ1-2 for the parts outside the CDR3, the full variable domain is KAGVTQTPRYLIKTRGQQVTLSCSPISGHRSVSWYQQTPGQGLQFLFEYFSETQRNKGNFPGRFSGRQFSNSRSEMNVSTLELGDSALYLCASNLDRARYGYTFGSGTRLTVV.

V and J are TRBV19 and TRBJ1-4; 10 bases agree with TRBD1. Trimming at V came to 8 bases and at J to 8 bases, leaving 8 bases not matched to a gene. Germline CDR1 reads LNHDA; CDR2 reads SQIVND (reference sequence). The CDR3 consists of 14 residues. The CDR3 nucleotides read TGTGCCAGTGGACCGGGACAGGGGACGGAAAAACTGTTTTTT. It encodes CASGPGQGTEKLFF.

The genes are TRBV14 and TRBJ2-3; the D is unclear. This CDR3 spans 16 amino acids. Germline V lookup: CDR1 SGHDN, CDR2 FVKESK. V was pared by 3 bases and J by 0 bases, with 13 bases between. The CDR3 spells CASSHEWASSTDTQYF. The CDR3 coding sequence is TGTGCCAGCAGCCACGAATGGGCTTCTAGCACAGATACGCAGTATTTT.

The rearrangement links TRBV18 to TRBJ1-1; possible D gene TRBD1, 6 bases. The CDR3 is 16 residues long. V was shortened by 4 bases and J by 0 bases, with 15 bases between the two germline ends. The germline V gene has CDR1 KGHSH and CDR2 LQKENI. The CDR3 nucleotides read TGTGCCAGCTCACACTCGACAGGATCAATGAACACTGAAGCTTTCTTT. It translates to CASSHSTGSMNTEAFF.

The chain's CDR3 is CASRSGSHNSPLHF. DNA for the CDR3: TGTGCCAGCCGTTCGGGAAGTCATAATTCACCCCTCCACTTT. The chain employs TRBV27 and TRBJ1-6, with unresolved D. Trimming removed 8 bases from V and 5 bases from J, with 13 bases in between. CDR3 size: 14 residues. CDR1 is MNHEY, CDR2 SMNVEV, per germline (reference sequence).